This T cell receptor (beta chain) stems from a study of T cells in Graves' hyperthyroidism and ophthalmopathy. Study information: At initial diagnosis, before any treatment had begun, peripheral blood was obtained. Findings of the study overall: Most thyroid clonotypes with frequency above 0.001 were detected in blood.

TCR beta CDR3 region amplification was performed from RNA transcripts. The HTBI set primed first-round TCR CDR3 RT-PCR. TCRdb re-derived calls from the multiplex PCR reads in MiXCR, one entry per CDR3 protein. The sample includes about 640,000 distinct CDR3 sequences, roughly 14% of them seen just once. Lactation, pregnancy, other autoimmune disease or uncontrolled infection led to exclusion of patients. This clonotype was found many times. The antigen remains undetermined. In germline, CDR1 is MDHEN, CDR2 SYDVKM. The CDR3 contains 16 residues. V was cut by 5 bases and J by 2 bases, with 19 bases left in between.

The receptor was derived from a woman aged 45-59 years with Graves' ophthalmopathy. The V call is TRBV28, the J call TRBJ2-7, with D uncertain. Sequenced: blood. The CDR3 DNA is TGTGCCAGCAGTCAAACATCGGCCCCGAGAACCTACGAGCAGTACTTC. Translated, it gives CASSQTSAPRTYEQYF.